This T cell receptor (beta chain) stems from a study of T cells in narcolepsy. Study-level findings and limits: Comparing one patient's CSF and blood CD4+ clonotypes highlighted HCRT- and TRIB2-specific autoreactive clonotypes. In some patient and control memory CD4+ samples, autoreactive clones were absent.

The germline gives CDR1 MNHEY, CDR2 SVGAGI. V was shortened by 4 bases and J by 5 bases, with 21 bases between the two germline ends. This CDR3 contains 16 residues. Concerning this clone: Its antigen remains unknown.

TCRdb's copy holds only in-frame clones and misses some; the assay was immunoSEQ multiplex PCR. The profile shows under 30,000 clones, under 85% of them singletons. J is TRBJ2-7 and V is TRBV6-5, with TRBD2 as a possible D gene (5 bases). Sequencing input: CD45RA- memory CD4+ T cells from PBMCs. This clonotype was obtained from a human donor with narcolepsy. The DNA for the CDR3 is TGTGCCAGCAGTTTATTCGGGAATCCCCGTTGGAACGAGCAGTACTTC. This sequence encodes CASSLFGNPRWNEQYF.